Described below is a single T cell receptor (beta chain) sequence and its context. Its specificity is not known. Germline CDR1 reads MNHEY; CDR2 reads SVGEGT. The CDR3 consists of 14 residues. V dropped 4 bases and J dropped 4 bases, with 12 bases sitting between them. The data stem from a study of blood T cells in healthy people across ages. On the study more broadly: Every two T cells gave about one barcoded beta molecule via template switching. General observations from the study: Both higher diversity and more naive CD4+ cells marked long-lived donors when set against aged donors. Diversity figures derived from one million T cells were judged to underestimate the true value. With donor CMV status unknown, expanded clonotype changes were possibly confounded.

It was with a sample-barcoded 5' primer and a J-beta primer mix that a second PCR of about 7 to 12 cycles was run. TCRdb re-called the 5' RACE reads through MiXCR, storing one row per CDR3 protein. The data hold roughly 730,000 distinct CDR3 sequences, with more than 50% observed a single time. The rearrangement links TRBV6-2 or TRBV6-3 to TRBJ2-3; D is perhaps TRBD2 (6 bases). This sequence originates from a man aged 35-49 years in good health. The sequenced material came from blood. CDR3 residues: CASSLLASPDTQYF. Here the CDR3 DNA reads TGTGCCAGCAGTTTACTAGCTAGTCCAGATACGCAGTATTTT.